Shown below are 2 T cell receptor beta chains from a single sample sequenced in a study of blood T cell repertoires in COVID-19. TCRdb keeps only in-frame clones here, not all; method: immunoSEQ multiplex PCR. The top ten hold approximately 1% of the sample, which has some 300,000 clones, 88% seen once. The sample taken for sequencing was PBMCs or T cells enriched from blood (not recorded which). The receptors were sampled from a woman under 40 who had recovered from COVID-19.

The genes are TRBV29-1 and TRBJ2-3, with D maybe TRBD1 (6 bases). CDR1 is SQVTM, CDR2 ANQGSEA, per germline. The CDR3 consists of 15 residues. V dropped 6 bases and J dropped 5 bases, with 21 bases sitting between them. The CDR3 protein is CSVHARDTRRDTQYF. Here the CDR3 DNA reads TGCAGCGTCCACGCTCGGGACACTCGGCGAGATACGCAGTATTTT.

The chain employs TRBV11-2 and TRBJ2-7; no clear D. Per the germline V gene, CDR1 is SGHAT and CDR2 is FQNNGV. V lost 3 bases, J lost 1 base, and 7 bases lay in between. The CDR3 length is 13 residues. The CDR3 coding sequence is TGTGCCAGCAGCTTTCTCCGGTCCTACGAGCAGTACTTC. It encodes CASSFLRSYEQYF.